Below, 17 T cell receptor beta chains from the same sample are listed, as sequenced in a study of identifying expanded T cells in peripheral blood. The assay was immunoSEQ multiplex PCR, and TCRdb's table has in-frame clones only and misses some. Of around 60,000 clones in the sample, around four fifths were seen once. The sample consisted of blood. The source is a person between 18 and 75 years old in good health.

The chain has TRBV9 and TRBJ2-2; 12 nucleotides line up with TRBD2. The ends lost 4 bases at V and 5 bases at J; junction bases unmatched: 9. Looked up from germline, CDR1 is SGDLS and CDR2 is YYNGEE. The CDR3 is 17 residues long. The CDR3 is CASSLYGLAGSTGELFF. The CDR3 nucleotides are TGTGCCAGCAGCCTTTACGGACTAGCGGGATCTACCGGGGAGCTGTTTTTT.

This clone was counted a few times. This rearrangement joins TRBV28 to TRBJ1-6; D is possibly TRBD1 (5 bases). CDR1 and CDR2 from the germline V gene are MDHEN and SYDVKM. The ends were cut back, 4 bases at V and 9 bases at J, with 10 bases in the middle. The CDR3 runs to 13 residues. The CDR3 nucleotides read TGTGCCAGCAGTTCAGGGACCTTTTCACCCCTCCACTTT. Translation: CASSSGTFSPLHF.

The CDR3 region is CASSSTGGHYGYTF. In nucleotides, the CDR3 is TGTGCCAGCAGCTCGACAGGGGGACACTATGGCTACACCTTC. The chain uses TRBV7-8 and TRBJ1-2; 9 bases agree with TRBD1. CDR3 length equals 14 residues. The germline gives CDR1 SGHVS, CDR2 FQNEAQ. V shed 4 bases and J 3 bases; nucleotides not matched to a gene: 3.

The chain recombines TRBV5-8 with TRBJ1-2; D gene unclear. Germline-derived CDR1 and CDR2 are SGHTS and YDEGEE. This CDR3 comprises 13 residues. Trimming cost V 2 bases and J 1 base, with 6 bases left between them. In DNA form, the CDR3 reads TGTGCCAGCAGCTTACGGGATAACTATGGCTACACCTTC. It is translated as CASSLRDNYGYTF.

This chain links TRBV11-3 with TRBJ2-7; TRBD1 agrees at 11 bases. Germline-derived CDR1 and CDR2 are SGHNT and YENEEA. Germline trimming cut 5 bases from V and 6 bases from J; bases unmatched to any gene: 6. CDR3 length equals 14 residues. This CDR3 reads CASSAGTGGGEQYF. Here the CDR3 DNA reads TGTGCCAGCAGCGCCGGGACAGGGGGGGGCGAGCAGTACTTC.

The chain links TRBV15 to TRBJ1-3; D gene uncertain. CDR3 size: 15 residues. Trimming took 1 base from V and 1 from J, leaving 8 bases between them. CDR1 and CDR2 from the germline V gene are LNHNV and YYDKDF (reference sequence). The CDR3 DNA reads TGTGCCACCAGCAGAGCTCAGGTTTCTGGAAACACCATATATTTT. This translates into CATSRAQVSGNTIYF.

The rearrangement links TRBV5-8 to TRBJ2-2; 12 bases align to TRBD2. Germline values: CDR1 SGHTS, CDR2 YDEGEE. The CDR3 extends over 15 amino acids. The ends lost 3 bases at V and 5 bases at J; junction bases unmatched: 2. This chain's CDR3 is CASSSGLAGTGELFF. The CDR3, as DNA: TGTGCCAGCAGCTCCGGACTAGCGGGAACCGGGGAGCTGTTTTTT.

The V call is TRBV30, the J call TRBJ1-3; D not certain. Trimming took 2 bases from V and 1 from J, leaving 6 bases between them. CDR3 length: 13 amino acids. Germline V gene data show CDR1 as GTSNPN and CDR2 as SVGIG (reference sequence). The CDR3 bases are TGTGCCTGGAGTATACAGTCTGGAAACACCATATATTTT. Its translation: CAWSIQSGNTIYF.

V usage is TRBV19 and J usage is TRBJ1-2; the D is unclear. V was cut by 1 base and J by 4 bases, with 13 bases left in between. CDR3 length equals 15 residues. Germline values: CDR1 LNHDA, CDR2 SQIVND (reference sequence). The CDR3 nucleotides read TGTGCCAGTAGTATAGGGTCCCAGAGTATCTATGGCTACACCTTC. This encodes CASSIGSQSIYGYTF.

V and J are TRBV5-4 and TRBJ1-4, with D unclear. Germline CDR1 is SGHNT and CDR2 is YYREEE (reference sequence). V lost 4 bases to trimming and J lost 3 bases, with 13 bases between them. This CDR3 is 15 amino acids long. The CDR3 DNA is TGTGCCAGCAGCCGGAATAACGAACCTAATGAAAAACTGTTTTTT. This sequence encodes CASSRNNEPNEKLFF.

V is TRBV6-1 and J is TRBJ2-7; TRBD2 might be the D (5 bases). With 4 bases removed from V and 4 bases from J, the gap between germline ends came to 8 bases. Germline CDR1 MNHNS, CDR2 SASEGT. The CDR3 runs 12 residues. CDR3 loop: CASSVEGYEQYF. DNA for the CDR3: TGTGCCAGCAGTGTTGAGGGATACGAGCAGTACTTC.

The table lists this clone with a count of one. The chain couples TRBV5-6 to TRBJ2-1, with 7 bases lining up with TRBD2. Trimming took 3 bases from V and 8 from J; bases not matched to a gene: 8. The CDR3 is 14 amino acids. CDR1 is SGHDT, CDR2 YYEEEE, per germline. The CDR3 loop is CASSSTTGGDEQFF. As DNA, the CDR3 is TGTGCCAGCAGCTCGACAACGGGAGGTGATGAGCAGTTCTTC.

The chain employs TRBV12-5 and TRBJ1-1; D not certain. Germline lookup yields CDR1 LGHNT and CDR2 FRNRAP. The V end lost 1 base, the J end lost 7 bases, and 4 bases lay between the germline ends. The CDR3 spans 11 residues. CDR3 DNA: TGTGCTAGTGGTTTGGGAATTGAAGCTTTCTTT. Residues: CASGLGIEAFF.

The rearrangement uses TRBV2 and TRBJ2-5; no definite D call. V lost 4 bases, J lost 5 bases, and 5 bases lay in between. Germline V gene lookup returns CDR1 SNHLY and CDR2 FYNNEI. The length of the CDR3 is 11 residues. CDR3 bases: TGTGCCAGCAGTGTTGAGGAGACCCAGTACTTC. As protein: CASSVEETQYF.

The chain employs TRBV10-3 and TRBJ1-2; 7 bases map to TRBD1. Germline CDR1 reads ENHRY; CDR2 reads SYGVKD. There are 12 residues in the CDR3. The V gene end was trimmed by 7 bases and the J gene end by 5 bases; junction bases not matched to a gene: 4. CDR3 bases: TGTGCCATCATGGGGGGACAGTATGGCTACACCTTC. Translating gives CAIMGGQYGYTF.

CDR3 nucleotides: TGTGCCAGCAGTGATGGAGGGGCCGAAGGCACCGGGGAGCTGTTTTTT. The encoded protein is CASSDGGAEGTGELFF. The V and J genes are TRBV6-1 and TRBJ2-2, with D possibly matching TRBD2 (6 bases). Trimming cost V 3 bases and J 4 bases, with 15 bases left between them. Germline V gene sequence: CDR1 MNHNS, CDR2 SASEGT. This CDR3 is built from 16 residues.

V is TRBV9 and J is TRBJ2-2; D is perhaps TRBD1 (6 bases). Germline CDR1 reads SGDLS; CDR2 reads YYNGEE. Deletions cut 5 bases from V and 5 bases from J, with 13 bases between. CDR3 size: 14 residues. The CDR3: CASSLTGVTGELFF. For the CDR3, the DNA is TGTGCCAGCAGTCTGACAGGAGTAACCGGGGAGCTGTTTTTT.